Presented here are 4 T cell receptor beta chains from one specimen sequenced in a study of cytomegalovirus exposure and HLA in healthy donors. This PCR relied on a set of 60 Vbeta primers and 13 Jbeta primers. Data came from immunoSEQ multiplex PCR; TCRdb stores just in-frame clones and leaves some out. Here the sample spans roughly 160,000 clones, roughly 78% being singletons. The specimen sequenced was PBMCs. All receptors derive from a woman aged 50 to 65 in good health and CMV-seropositive.

V and J are TRBV30 and TRBJ2-3, with TRBD2 matching 8 bases. CDR3 length: 17 amino acids. Germline V gene sequence: CDR1 GTSNPN, CDR2 SVGIG (reference sequence). Trimming removed 1 base from V and 5 bases from J; junction bases left unmatched: 14. CDR3: CAWSGTPWAGGEDTQYF. The CDR3 DNA follows: TGTGCCTGGAGTGGAACACCCTGGGCGGGAGGAGAAGATACGCAGTATTTT.

This rearrangement joins TRBV5-4 to TRBJ2-2, with D perhaps matching TRBD2 (6 bases). The V gene's germline CDR1 is SGHNT and CDR2 YYREEE (reference sequence). This CDR3 is built from 15 residues. The V gene lost 6 bases and the J gene lost 4 bases, with 16 bases spanning the gap. The CDR3 loop reads CASTLEGYPTGELFF. The CDR3 DNA reads TGTGCCAGCACGTTGGAGGGATACCCCACCGGGGAGCTGTTTTTT. The variable domain in full, completed from reference TRBV5-4 and TRBJ2-2, reads ETGVTQSPTHLIKTRGQQVTLRCSSQSGHNTVSWYQQALGQGPQFIFQYYREEENGRGNFPPRFSGLQFPNYSSELNVNALELDDSALYLCASTLEGYPTGELFFGEGSRLTVL.

This sequence joins TRBV5-1 and TRBJ2-1; tentatively, D is TRBD1 (6 bases). Germline CDR1 SGHRS, CDR2 YFSETQ. There are 14 residues in the CDR3. The V and J ends lost 3 bases and 0 bases respectively, with 7 bases between them. The CDR3 nucleotides are TGCGCCAGCAGCTCGGACAGCTCCTACAATGAGCAGTTCTTC. Its protein product is CASSSDSSYNEQFF. The whole variable domain, remainder taken from reference TRBV5-1 and TRBJ2-1, is KAGVTQTPRYLIKTRGQQVTLSCSPISGHRSVSWYQQTPGQGLQFLFEYFSETQRNKGNFPGRFSGRQFSNSRSEMNVSTLELGDSALYLCASSSDSSYNEQFFGPGTRLTVL.

The chain combines TRBV5-6 with TRBJ2-3; maybe TRBD2 (6 bases). Trimming shortened V by 4 bases and J by 6 bases, and 9 bases separated the two germline ends. The CDR3 consists of 12 residues. Per germline, CDR1 SGHDT and CDR2 YYEEEE. The CDR3 reads CASSPGGDTQYF. CDR3 coding DNA: TGTGCCAGCAGCCCTGGGGGGGATACGCAGTATTTT.